This T cell receptor (beta chain) was sequenced during a study of cytomegalovirus exposure and HLA in healthy donors. Study as a whole: Unique TCRs from HLA-typed donors, 65 million to 85 million of them, were held in an early data release. Study-level findings and limits: Reports described diagnosis of cytomegalovirus status by the classifier as highly specific and sensitive.

This clone was seen a single time. Its target is not known. The PCR used 60 Vbeta and 13 Jbeta primers. Per the study methods: Approximately 11 million of about 88 million unique TCR beta chains were shared, per a later count. Sequencing was performed with immunoSEQ multiplex PCR; in TCRdb, only in-frame clones are kept and a portion is missing. The V and J calls and clone size were taken over from that table, and D and trimming were inferred from the DNA. The sample has approximately 200,000 clones, around 80% seen once. V shed 1 base and J shed 2 bases, with 9 bases lying between them. The length of the CDR3 is 14 residues. In germline, CDR1 is SGHAT, CDR2 FQNNGV.

The specimen was PBMCs. The chain links TRBV11-2 to TRBJ2-7, with D unclear. The sequence was collected from a girl aged 2 to 9 in good health and CMV-seronegative. The CDR3 DNA sequence: TGTGCCAGCAGCTTAGGGGCCCTCCCCTACGAGCAGTACTTC. It yields the protein CASSLGALPYEQYF.